The 32 T cell receptor beta chains below come from one sample, sequenced in a study of blood T cells in healthy people across ages. A J-beta primer mix and a sample-barcoded 5' primer were used in a second PCR of roughly 6 to 11 cycles. TCRdb passed the 5' RACE reads through MiXCR, listing each CDR3 protein once. Of roughly 550,000 distinct CDR3 sequences listed, 24% are singletons. This same sample was also taken into another study, of T cells of mothers and their children.

Sequencing was performed on blood. These TCRs come from a boy younger than 18 in good health.

This clonotype was recorded a few times. This chain uses TRBV7-9 with TRBJ1-2; D gene ambiguous. Trimming cost V 6 bases and J 6 bases, with 14 bases left between them. CDR3 length equals 13 residues. Looked up from germline, CDR1 is SEHNR and CDR2 is FQNEAQ (reference sequence). The CDR3 DNA follows: TGTGCCAGCAGATTGGACGGGAATAATGGCTACACCTTC. Residues: CASRLDGNNGYTF.

This clonotype was seen only a few times. The DNA for the CDR3 is TGCGCCAGCAGCCAAGTTCAGGGGCTTGGTCAGCCCCAGCATTTT. It yields the protein CASSQVQGLGQPQHF. The rearrangement links TRBV4-3 to TRBJ1-5; tentatively, D is TRBD1 (6 bases). V lost 1 base and J lost 6, with 13 bases in between. CDR1 and CDR2 from the germline V gene are LGHNA and YSLEER. CDR3 size: 15 residues.

This chain's CDR3 is CASRLLAKEQFF. CDR3 nucleotides: TGCGCCAGCAGACTACTAGCTAAGGAGCAGTTCTTC. The rearrangement uses TRBV5-1 and TRBJ2-1, with D maybe TRBD2 (6 bases). The CDR3 totals 12 residues. The germline gives CDR1 SGHRS, CDR2 YFSETQ. Between the trimmed V and J ends, which lost 5 bases and 10 bases, there was a span of 13 bases.

V is TRBV23-1 and J is TRBJ2-7; unclear D gene. TRBV23-1 is recorded as an ORF, its role being uncertain. The CDR3 spans 18 residues. With 0 bases removed from V and 2 bases from J, the gap between germline ends came to 20 bases. The CDR3 DNA reads as TGCGCCAGCAGTCAATCGGTCCAGGCCGAAACCCACCCCTACGAGCAGTACTTC. Translating gives CASSQSVQAETHPYEQYF.

This clonotype occurred a few times. The chain employs TRBV20-1 and TRBJ2-1, with 8 positions matching TRBD1. The length of the CDR3 is 14 residues. CDR1 is DFQATT, CDR2 SNEGSKA, per germline (reference sequence). Trimming cost V 0 bases and J 8 bases; bases outside gene matches: 6. In nucleotides, the CDR3 is TGCAGTGCTAGAGAGAGACAGGGGATATATGAGCAGTTCTTC. Translating it yields CSARERQGIYEQFF.

The chain has TRBV18 and TRBJ1-1; 9 bases are shared with TRBD1. Germline assignment: CDR1 KGHSH and CDR2 LQKENI. CDR3 length: 16 amino acids. The trim removed 3 bases at V and 0 bases at J, leaving 5 bases unmatched. CDR3 residues: CASSPKGQGMNTEAFF. CDR3 DNA sequence: TGTGCCAGCTCACCTAAAGGACAGGGGATGAACACTGAAGCTTTCTTT.

CDR3 protein: CATTPRALGGEKLFF. For the CDR3, the DNA is TGTGCCACCACCCCTAGGGCCCTGGGGGGTGAAAAACTGTTTTTT. The rearrangement links TRBV15 to TRBJ1-4, with a weak D call TRBD1 (5 bases). V was pared by 7 bases and J by 7 bases, with 19 bases between. CDR3 size: 15 residues. The germline V gene has CDR1 LNHNV and CDR2 YYDKDF (reference sequence).

The chain has TRBV6-2 or TRBV6-3 and TRBJ2-4; 9 positions agree with TRBD1. V was pared by 6 bases and J by 14 bases, with 17 bases of the junction left unmatched. The germline V gene encodes CDR1 MNHEY and CDR2 SVGEGT. The CDR3 has 15 amino acids. CDR3 residues: CASRPGTGFIVPKYF. The CDR3 nucleotides are TGTGCCAGCAGGCCCGGGACAGGGTTTATTGTTCCGAAGTACTTC.

This clonotype has a handful of counts. The gene calls are TRBV12-3 or TRBV12-4 and TRBJ2-4, with 8 positions matching TRBD1. The CDR3 covers 14 residues. V dropped 4 bases and J dropped 7; count of bases not matched to a gene: 6. The CDR3 here is CASSSRGDRNIQYF. CDR3 bases: TGTGCCAGCAGTTCGAGGGGGGACAGGAACATTCAGTACTTC.

This clonotype came up many times. The rearrangement links TRBV12-3 or TRBV12-4 to TRBJ1-5; D not certain. The CDR3 is 15 residues long. The V gene lost 3 bases and the J gene lost 5 bases, with 14 bases spanning the gap. Written as DNA, the CDR3 is TGTGCCAGCAGTTTGAGTAAACAGCAAGATCAGCCCCAGCATTTT. It codes for CASSLSKQQDQPQHF.

The genes are TRBV27 and TRBJ2-7; D unclear. CDR3 size: 12 residues. Trimming left V 4 bases short and J 2 bases short, with 6 bases between. Germline V gene sequence: CDR1 MNHEY, CDR2 SMNVEV (reference sequence). The CDR3 protein is CASSSAAYEQYF. CDR3 sequence (DNA): TGTGCCAGCAGTTCCGCAGCCTACGAGCAGTACTTC.

The rearrangement joins TRBV30 to TRBJ2-3; D may correspond to TRBD1 or TRBD2 (5 bases each). CDR3 length: 15 residues. From germline, CDR1 is GTSNPN and CDR2 SVGIG (reference sequence). Between the trimmed V and J ends, which lost 0 bases and 0 bases, there was a span of 10 bases. The CDR3 is CAWSVQGTSTDTQYF. Written as DNA, the CDR3 is TGTGCCTGGAGTGTACAAGGGACCAGCACAGATACGCAGTATTTT.

This clonotype was seen just once. The CDR3 nucleotides are TGTGCCAGCAGTTTTCAGGACAGGGGCCACGAGCAGTACTTC. Translated, it gives CASSFQDRGHEQYF. This chain joins TRBV28 and TRBJ2-7, with 9 bases aligning to TRBD1. There are 14 residues in the CDR3. The germline gives CDR1 MDHEN, CDR2 SYDVKM. The junction had 5 bases not matched to a gene; V was cut back by 3 bases and J by 5 bases.

This clonotype has a handful of counts. The chain joins TRBV6-1 to TRBJ2-1; D perhaps matches TRBD2 (5 bases). Trimming removed 6 bases from V and 5 bases from J, with 11 bases in between. The CDR3 extends over 13 amino acids. CDR1 and CDR2 from the germline V gene are MNHNS and SASEGT. CDR3 coding DNA: TGTGCCAGCAGCCGGACTTACGACAATGAGCAGTTCTTC. The encoded protein is CASSRTYDNEQFF.

This clonotype has only a few counts. The rearrangement links TRBV28 to TRBJ2-3; tentatively, D is TRBD1 or TRBD2 (6 bases each). V was clipped by 5 bases and J by 6 bases, with 21 bases between them. This CDR3 has 16 amino acids. CDR1 is MDHEN, CDR2 SYDVKM, per germline. CDR3 nucleotides: TGTGCCAGCAGTCCCATCCCGGGGGCCCCGAGTGATACGCAGTATTTT. It yields the protein CASSPIPGAPSDTQYF.

This clonotype has only a few counts. The chain couples TRBV5-1 to TRBJ2-1, with D possibly matching TRBD2 (5 bases). Per germline, CDR1 SGHRS and CDR2 YFSETQ. V was trimmed by 1 base and J by 9 bases, leaving 11 bases between them. CDR3 size: 13 residues. CDR3 sequence (DNA): TGCGCCAGCAGCTTGTTAGTCGGGGTTGAGCAGTTCTTC. The encoded protein is CASSLLVGVEQFF.

V is TRBV18 and J is TRBJ1-1; the match to TRBD1 covers 9 bases. CDR3 length equals 15 residues. V lost 5 bases and J lost 10; bases outside the gene matches: 14. Germline CDR1 is KGHSH and CDR2 is LQKENI. DNA for the CDR3: TGTGCCAGCTCAATTGGGACAGGGCCATTGGAGGGAGCTTTCTTT. This codes for CASSIGTGPLEGAFF.

The rearrangement joins TRBV12-1 to TRBJ2-1; the D call TRBD2 from the table was never checked on the DNA. TRBV12-1 represents a pseudogene. The CDR3 spans 14 residues. This CDR3 reads CASPRTSGDNEQFF. CDR3 in DNA: TGTGCCAGCCCCCGGACTAGCGGGGACAATGAGCAGTTCTTC.

The table lists this clonotype with many counts. The chain carries TRBV3-1 and TRBJ1-1, with D perhaps matching TRBD1 (5 bases). In germline, CDR1 is LGHDT, CDR2 YNNKEL (reference sequence). This CDR3 is 13 amino acids long. The V end was cut by 2 bases, the J end by 5 bases, with 9 bases between. The CDR3 DNA reads as TGTGCCAGCAGCCAAAACGGGGGGACTGAAGCTTTCTTT. Its protein is CASSQNGGTEAFF.

In its sample, this clonotype was seen a few times. The chain recombines TRBV15 with TRBJ1-2, with a weak D call TRBD1 (6 bases). V was cut by 0 bases and J by 5 bases, with 16 bases left in between. The CDR3 has 16 amino acids. The germline V gene has CDR1 LNHNV and CDR2 YYDKDF (reference sequence). The CDR3 reads CATSRDAPGADYGYTF. CDR3 nucleotides: TGTGCCACCAGCAGAGATGCGCCAGGGGCCGATTATGGCTACACCTTC.

In its sample, this clonotype was seen a few times. V is TRBV3-1 and J is TRBJ2-5; TRBD2 agrees at 9 bases. CDR1 is LGHDT and CDR2 is YNNKEL in the germline V gene (reference sequence). This CDR3 has 15 amino acids. With V trimmed by 4 bases and J by 4 bases, 7 bases remained unmatched. The CDR3 DNA is TGTGCCAGCAGCCGACGAAGCGGGGGGACAGAGACCCAGTACTTC. Its translation is CASSRRSGGTETQYF.

The rearrangement uses TRBV7-3 and TRBJ1-6; a possible D gene is TRBD1 (5 bases). Between the trimmed V and J ends, which lost 1 base and 8 bases, there was a span of 9 bases. Germline CDR1 and CDR2: SGHTA and FQGTGA. This CDR3 spans 14 amino acids. CDR3 protein: CASSLRGDYSPLHF. The CDR3 nucleotides are TGTGCCAGCAGCTTAAGGGGGGACTATTCACCCCTCCACTTT.

This chain joins TRBV6-2 or TRBV6-3 and TRBJ2-1; D is uncertain. The CDR3 has 16 residues. The V end lost 0 bases, the J end lost 7 bases, and 16 bases lay between the germline ends. Germline CDR1 MNHEY, CDR2 SVGEGT. CDR3 region: CASSYSSTPVLNEQFF. The CDR3 nucleotides are TGTGCCAGCAGTTACTCATCAACCCCCGTTTTGAATGAGCAGTTCTTC.

The chain is built from TRBV5-1 and TRBJ1-2; D is unresolved. Germline lookup yields CDR1 SGHRS and CDR2 YFSETQ. V lost 3 bases and J 0 bases, leaving 9 bases between the germline ends. There are 14 residues in the CDR3. CDR3 coding DNA: TGCGCCAGCAGCTCCGGGCCCTCTAACTATGGCTACACCTTC. Its protein product is CASSSGPSNYGYTF.

There are a few counts of this clonotype. The chain combines TRBV6-4 with TRBJ2-3, with 7 bases lining up with TRBD1. This CDR3 comprises 15 residues. Germline V gene data show CDR1 as MRHNA and CDR2 as SNTAGT. With V trimmed by 4 bases and J by 0 bases, 4 bases remained unmatched. The CDR3, as DNA: TGTGCCAGCAGTGCCAACAGGGGAAGCACAGATACGCAGTATTTT. The encoded protein is CASSANRGSTDTQYF.

The sample holds a few counts of this clonotype. The genes are TRBV4-3 and TRBJ2-7; either TRBD1 or TRBD2 may fit D (5 bases each). CDR1 is LGHNA, CDR2 YSLEER, per germline. The CDR3 has 15 residues. The ends were cut back, 0 bases at V and 3 bases at J, with 12 bases in the middle. CDR3 in DNA: TGCGCCAGCAGCCAAGATAGGGGACGGCTCTACGAGCAGTACTTC. Translating it yields CASSQDRGRLYEQYF.

The chain has TRBV20-1 and TRBJ2-1; 9 bases are a match to TRBD2. Germline V gene data show CDR1 as DFQATT and CDR2 as SNEGSKA (reference sequence). Trimming at V came to 5 bases and at J to 4 bases, leaving 6 bases not matched to a gene. This CDR3 is built from 14 residues. This chain's CDR3 is CSALIAGAYNEQFF. CDR3 bases: TGCAGTGCTCTTATAGCGGGAGCTTACAATGAGCAGTTCTTC.

A few counts support this clonotype. The rearrangement joins TRBV9 to TRBJ2-5, with D perhaps matching TRBD1 (8 bases). V was shortened by 1 base and J by 11 bases, with 24 bases between the two germline ends. This CDR3 has 16 amino acids. Germline lookup yields CDR1 SGDLS and CDR2 YYNGEE. CDR3 sequence reads: CASSVQSTGGLREQYF. Written as DNA, the CDR3 is TGTGCCAGCAGCGTACAATCAACAGGGGGTCTGCGGGAGCAGTACTTC.

Only a few counts were recorded for this clonotype. The chain couples TRBV4-3 to TRBJ2-6, with a weak D call TRBD1 (5 bases). CDR1 is LGHNA, CDR2 YSLEER, per germline. The V end was cut by 0 bases, the J end by 0 bases, with 15 bases between. CDR3 size: 19 residues. CDR3 region: CASSQEKAGPLSGANVLTF. As DNA, the CDR3 is TGCGCCAGCAGCCAAGAAAAGGCAGGGCCCCTCTCTGGGGCCAACGTCCTGACTTTC.

CDR3 region: CSARALTDRGDIQYF. DNA for the CDR3: TGCAGTGCTAGAGCATTGACGGACAGGGGTGACATTCAGTACTTC. The J gene is TRBJ2-4, the V gene TRBV20-1, with 9 positions matching TRBD1. The CDR3 sequence is 15 residues long. J gave up 8 bases and V 1 base, and 9 bases lay outside the gene matches. Looked up from germline, CDR1 is DFQATT and CDR2 is SNEGSKA (reference sequence).

This chain links TRBV4-1 with TRBJ2-3; a weak D match, TRBD2 (6 bases). Deletions cut 3 bases from V and 3 bases from J, with 13 bases between. Germline V gives CDR1 MGHRA, CDR2 YSYEKL. This CDR3 is 15 amino acids long. The CDR3 region is CASSHLGTDTDTQYF. The DNA of the CDR3 is TGCGCCAGCAGCCACCTCGGGACTGATACAGATACGCAGTATTTT.

This clonotype appeared a few times. The V call is TRBV9, the J call TRBJ2-3; 7 bases fit TRBD2. Germline V lookup: CDR1 SGDLS, CDR2 YYNGEE. V lost 0 bases, J lost 2 bases, and 3 bases stayed unmatched. CDR3 length: 15 amino acids. The CDR3 protein is CASSVASGATDTQYF. In DNA form, the CDR3 reads TGTGCCAGCAGCGTAGCGAGCGGGGCCACAGATACGCAGTATTTT.